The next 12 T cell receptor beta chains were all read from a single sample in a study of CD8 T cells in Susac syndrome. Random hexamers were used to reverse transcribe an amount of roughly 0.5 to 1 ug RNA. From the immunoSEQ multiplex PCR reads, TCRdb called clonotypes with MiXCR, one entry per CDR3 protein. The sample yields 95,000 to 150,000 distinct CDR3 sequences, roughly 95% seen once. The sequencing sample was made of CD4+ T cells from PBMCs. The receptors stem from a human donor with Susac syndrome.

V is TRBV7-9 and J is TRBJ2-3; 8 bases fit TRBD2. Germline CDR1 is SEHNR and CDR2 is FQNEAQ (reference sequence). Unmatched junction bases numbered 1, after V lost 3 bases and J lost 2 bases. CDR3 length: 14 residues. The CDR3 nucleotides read TGTGCCAGCAGCTTTAGCGGGATCACAGATACGCAGTATTTT. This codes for CASSFSGITDTQYF.

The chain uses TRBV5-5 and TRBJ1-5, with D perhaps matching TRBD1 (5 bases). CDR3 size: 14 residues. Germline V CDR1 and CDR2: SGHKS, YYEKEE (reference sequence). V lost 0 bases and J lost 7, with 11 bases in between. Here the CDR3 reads CASSLDGAGQPQHF. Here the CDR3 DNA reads TGTGCCAGCAGCTTGGACGGGGCCGGGCAGCCCCAGCATTTT.

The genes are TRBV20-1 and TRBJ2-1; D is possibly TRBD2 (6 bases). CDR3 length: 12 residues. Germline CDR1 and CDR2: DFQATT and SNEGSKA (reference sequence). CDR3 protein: CTAEGNYNEQFF. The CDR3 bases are TGCACCGCGGAGGGAAACTACAATGAGCAGTTCTTC.

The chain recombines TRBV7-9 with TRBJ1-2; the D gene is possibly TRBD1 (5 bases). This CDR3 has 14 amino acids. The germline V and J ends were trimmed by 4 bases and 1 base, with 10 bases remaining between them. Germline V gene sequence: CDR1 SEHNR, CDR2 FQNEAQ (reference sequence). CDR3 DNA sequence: TGTGCCAGCAGCTACTTGACAGATAACTATGGCTACACCTTC. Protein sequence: CASSYLTDNYGYTF.

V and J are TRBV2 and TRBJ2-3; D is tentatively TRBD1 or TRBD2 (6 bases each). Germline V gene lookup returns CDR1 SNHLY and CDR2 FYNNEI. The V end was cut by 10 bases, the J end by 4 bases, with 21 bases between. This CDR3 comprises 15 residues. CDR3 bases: TGTGCCACCCTCGGGGGCGCGTGGGCGCCAGATACGCAGTATTTT. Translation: CATLGGAWAPDTQYF.

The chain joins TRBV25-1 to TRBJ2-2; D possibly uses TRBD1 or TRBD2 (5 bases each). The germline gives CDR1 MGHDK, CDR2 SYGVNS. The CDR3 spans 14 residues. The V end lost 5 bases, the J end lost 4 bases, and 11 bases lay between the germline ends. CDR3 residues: CASSIGAGTGELFF. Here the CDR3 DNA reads TGTGCCAGCAGTATCGGGGCTGGCACCGGGGAGCTGTTTTTT.

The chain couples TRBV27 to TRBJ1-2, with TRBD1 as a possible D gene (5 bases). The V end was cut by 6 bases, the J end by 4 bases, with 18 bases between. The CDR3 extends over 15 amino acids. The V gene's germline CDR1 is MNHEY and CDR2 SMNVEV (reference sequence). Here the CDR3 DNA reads TGTGCCAGCAGAATCCCTCTGGGGGGGTCCTATGGCTACACCTTC. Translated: CASRIPLGGSYGYTF.

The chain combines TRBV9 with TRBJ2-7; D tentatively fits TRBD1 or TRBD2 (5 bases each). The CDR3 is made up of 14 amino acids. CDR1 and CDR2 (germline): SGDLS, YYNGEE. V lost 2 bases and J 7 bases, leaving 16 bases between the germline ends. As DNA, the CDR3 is TGTGCCAGCAGCGTGGGGACCCTCGGAAGGGAGCAGTACTTC. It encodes CASSVGTLGREQYF.

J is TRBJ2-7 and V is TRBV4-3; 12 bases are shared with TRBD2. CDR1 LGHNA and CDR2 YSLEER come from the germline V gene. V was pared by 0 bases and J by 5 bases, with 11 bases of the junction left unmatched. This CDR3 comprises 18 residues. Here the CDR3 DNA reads TGCGCCAGCAGCCAAGATCTTGTGACTAGCGGGAGTCATGACGAGCAGTACTTC. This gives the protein CASSQDLVTSGSHDEQYF.

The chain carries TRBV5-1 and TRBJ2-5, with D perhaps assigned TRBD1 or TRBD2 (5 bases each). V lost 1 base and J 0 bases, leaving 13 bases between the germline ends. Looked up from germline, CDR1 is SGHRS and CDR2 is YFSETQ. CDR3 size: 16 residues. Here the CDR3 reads CASSLLVGTDQETQYF. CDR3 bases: TGCGCCAGCAGCTTGTTGGTAGGGACGGACCAAGAGACCCAGTACTTC.

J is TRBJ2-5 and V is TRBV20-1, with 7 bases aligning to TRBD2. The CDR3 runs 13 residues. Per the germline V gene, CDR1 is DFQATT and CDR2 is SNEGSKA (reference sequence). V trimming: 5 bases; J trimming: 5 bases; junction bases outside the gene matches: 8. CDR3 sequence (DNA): TGCAGTGCTGTAAGCGGTAGCGGGGAGACCCAGTACTTC. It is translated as CSAVSGSGETQYF.

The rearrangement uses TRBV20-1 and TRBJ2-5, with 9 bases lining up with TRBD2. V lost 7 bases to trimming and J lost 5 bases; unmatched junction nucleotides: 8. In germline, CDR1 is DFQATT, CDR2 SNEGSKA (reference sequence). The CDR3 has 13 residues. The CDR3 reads CSVEREVSETQYF. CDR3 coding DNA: TGCAGTGTCGAGCGGGAGGTCAGCGAGACCCAGTACTTC.